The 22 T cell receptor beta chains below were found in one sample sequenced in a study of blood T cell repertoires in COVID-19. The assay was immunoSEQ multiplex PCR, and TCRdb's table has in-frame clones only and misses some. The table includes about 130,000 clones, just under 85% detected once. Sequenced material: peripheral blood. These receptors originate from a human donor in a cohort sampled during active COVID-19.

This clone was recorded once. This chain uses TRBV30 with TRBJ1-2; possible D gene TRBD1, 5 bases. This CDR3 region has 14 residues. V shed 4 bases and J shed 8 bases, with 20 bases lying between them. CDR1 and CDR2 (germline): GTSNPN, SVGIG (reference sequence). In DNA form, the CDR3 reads TGTGCCTGGACACAACCGGGCAGGGCCCGGGGCTACACCTTC. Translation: CAWTQPGRARGYTF.

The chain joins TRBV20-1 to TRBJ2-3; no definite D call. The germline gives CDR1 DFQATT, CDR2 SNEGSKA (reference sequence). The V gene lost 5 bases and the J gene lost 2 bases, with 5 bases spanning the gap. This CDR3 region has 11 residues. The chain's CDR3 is CSALNTDTQYF. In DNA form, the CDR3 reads TGCAGTGCTCTTAACACAGATACGCAGTATTTT.

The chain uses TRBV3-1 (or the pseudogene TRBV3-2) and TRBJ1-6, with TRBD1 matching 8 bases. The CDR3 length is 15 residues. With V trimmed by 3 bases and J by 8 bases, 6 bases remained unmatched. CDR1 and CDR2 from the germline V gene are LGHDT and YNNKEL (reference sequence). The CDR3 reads CASSHSGGIDSPLHF. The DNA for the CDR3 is TGTGCCAGCAGCCATTCAGGGGGCATAGATTCACCCCTCCACTTT.

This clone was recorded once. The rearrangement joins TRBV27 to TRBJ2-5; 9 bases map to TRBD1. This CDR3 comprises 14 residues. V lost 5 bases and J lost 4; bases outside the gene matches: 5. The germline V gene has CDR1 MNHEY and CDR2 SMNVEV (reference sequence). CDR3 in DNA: TGTGCCAGCAGTGCTTACAGGGGGCTAGAGACCCAGTACTTC. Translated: CASSAYRGLETQYF.

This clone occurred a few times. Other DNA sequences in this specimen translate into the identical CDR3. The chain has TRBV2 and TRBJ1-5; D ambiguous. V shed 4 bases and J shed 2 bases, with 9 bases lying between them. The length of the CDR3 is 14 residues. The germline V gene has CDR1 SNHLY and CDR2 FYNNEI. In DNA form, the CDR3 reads TGTGCCAGCAGTGTAGAGAGGGGCAATCAGCCCCAGCATTTT. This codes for CASSVERGNQPQHF.

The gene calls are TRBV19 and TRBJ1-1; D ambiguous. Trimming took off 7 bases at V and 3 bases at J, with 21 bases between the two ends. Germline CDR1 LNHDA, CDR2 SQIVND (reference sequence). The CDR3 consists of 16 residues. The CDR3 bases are TGTGCCAGTAAACCCTCTTTAAGTCAGTCTTACACTGAAGCTTTCTTT. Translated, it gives CASKPSLSQSYTEAFF.

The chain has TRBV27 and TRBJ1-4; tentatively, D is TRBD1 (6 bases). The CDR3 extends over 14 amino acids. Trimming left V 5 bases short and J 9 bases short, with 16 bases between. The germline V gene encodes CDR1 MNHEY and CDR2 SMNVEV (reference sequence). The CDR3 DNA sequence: TGTGCCAGCAGTCGCGACAGGAAGATCAAAAAACTGTTTTTT. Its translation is CASSRDRKIKKLFF.

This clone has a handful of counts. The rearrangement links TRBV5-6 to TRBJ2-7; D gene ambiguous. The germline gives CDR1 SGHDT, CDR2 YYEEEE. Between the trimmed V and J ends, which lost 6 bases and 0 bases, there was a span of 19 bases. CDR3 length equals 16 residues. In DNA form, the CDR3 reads TGTGCCAGCACCCAATCGCAAGGAGTTTCCTCCTACGAGCAGTACTTC. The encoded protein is CASTQSQGVSSYEQYF. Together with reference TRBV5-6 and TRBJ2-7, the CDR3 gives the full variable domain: DAGVTQSPTHLIKTRGQQVTLRCSPKSGHDTVSWYQQALGQGPQFIFQYYEEEERQRGNFPDRFSGHQFPNYSSELNVNALLLGDSALYLCASTQSQGVSSYEQYFGPGTRLTVT.

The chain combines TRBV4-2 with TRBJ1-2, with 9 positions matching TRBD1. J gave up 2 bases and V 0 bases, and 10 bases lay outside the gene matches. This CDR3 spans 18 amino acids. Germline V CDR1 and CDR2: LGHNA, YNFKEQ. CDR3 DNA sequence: TGTGCCAGCAGCCAAGATCCGAATGTGGGACAGGGAAACTATGGCTACACCTTC. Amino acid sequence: CASSQDPNVGQGNYGYTF.

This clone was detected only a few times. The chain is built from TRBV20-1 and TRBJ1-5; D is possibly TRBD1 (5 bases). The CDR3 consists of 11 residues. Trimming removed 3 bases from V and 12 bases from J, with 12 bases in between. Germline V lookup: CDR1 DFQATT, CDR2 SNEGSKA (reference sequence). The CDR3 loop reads CSASVQGLQHF. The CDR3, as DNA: TGCAGTGCTAGTGTGCAGGGCCTCCAGCATTTT.

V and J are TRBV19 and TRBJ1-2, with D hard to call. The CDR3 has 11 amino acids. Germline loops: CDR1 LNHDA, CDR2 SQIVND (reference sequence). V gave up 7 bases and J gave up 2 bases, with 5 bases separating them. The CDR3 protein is CASTSNYGYTF. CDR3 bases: TGTGCCAGTACTTCCAACTATGGCTACACCTTC.

The CDR3 region has the DNA TGTGCCAGCAGCCAAGCTTTGGAGGGAACAATGAACACTGAAGCTTTCTTT. Protein: CASSQALEGTMNTEAFF. This chain joins TRBV3-1 (or the pseudogene TRBV3-2) and TRBJ1-1, with D uncertain. V dropped 1 base and J dropped 0 bases, with 15 bases sitting between them. CDR3 size: 17 residues. CDR1 is LGHDT and CDR2 is YNNKEL in the germline V gene (reference sequence).

The CDR3 protein is CASSLAYFRQGSWPGGYTF. The CDR3 DNA is TGCGCCAGCAGCTTGGCCTACTTTCGACAGGGAAGTTGGCCGGGTGGCTACACCTTC. The V gene is TRBV5-1, the J gene TRBJ1-2; 7 nucleotides match TRBD1. There are 19 residues in the CDR3. V lost 0 bases, J lost 7 bases, and 21 bases stayed unmatched. The V gene's germline CDR1 is SGHRS and CDR2 YFSETQ.

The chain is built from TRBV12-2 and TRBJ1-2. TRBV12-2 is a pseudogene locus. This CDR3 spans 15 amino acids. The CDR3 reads CASRQAAGPLYGYTF. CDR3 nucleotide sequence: TGTGCAAGTCGCCAAGCCGCGGGACCGCTATATGGCTACACCTTC.

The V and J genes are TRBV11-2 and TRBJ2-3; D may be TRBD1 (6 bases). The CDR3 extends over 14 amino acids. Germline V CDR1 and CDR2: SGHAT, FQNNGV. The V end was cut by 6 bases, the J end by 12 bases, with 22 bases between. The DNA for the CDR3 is TGTGCCAGCAGGCAAACCGGGACACGGATACTACAGTATTTT. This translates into CASRQTGTRILQYF.

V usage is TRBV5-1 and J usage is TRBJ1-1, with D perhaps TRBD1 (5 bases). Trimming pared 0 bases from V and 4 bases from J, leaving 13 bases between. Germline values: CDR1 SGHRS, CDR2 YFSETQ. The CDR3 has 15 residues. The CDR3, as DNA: TGCGCCAGCAGCTTGGCCGGGGGTATCGGCACTGAAGCTTTCTTT. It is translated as CASSLAGGIGTEAFF.

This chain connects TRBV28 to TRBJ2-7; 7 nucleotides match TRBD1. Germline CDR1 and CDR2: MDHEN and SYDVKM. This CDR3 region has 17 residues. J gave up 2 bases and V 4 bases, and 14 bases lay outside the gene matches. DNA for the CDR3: TGTGCCAGCAGTTCCGGGACAGACACCTCTAATGCCTACGAGCAGTACTTC. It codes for CASSSGTDTSNAYEQYF.

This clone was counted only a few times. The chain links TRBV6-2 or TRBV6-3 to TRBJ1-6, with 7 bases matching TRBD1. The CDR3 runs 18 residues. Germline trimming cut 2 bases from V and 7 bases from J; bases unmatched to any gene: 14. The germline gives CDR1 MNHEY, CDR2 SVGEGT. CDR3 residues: CASSYGRGPPAGNSPLHF. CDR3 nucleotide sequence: TGTGCCAGCAGTTACGGAAGGGGGCCCCCCGCAGGGAATTCACCCCTCCACTTT.

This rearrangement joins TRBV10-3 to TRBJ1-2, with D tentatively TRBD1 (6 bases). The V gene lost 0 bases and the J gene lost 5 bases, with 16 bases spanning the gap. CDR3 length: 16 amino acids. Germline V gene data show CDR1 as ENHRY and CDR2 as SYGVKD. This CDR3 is CAISESRQEKGYGYTF. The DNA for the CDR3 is TGTGCCATCAGTGAGTCCAGACAGGAAAAAGGTTATGGCTACACCTTC.

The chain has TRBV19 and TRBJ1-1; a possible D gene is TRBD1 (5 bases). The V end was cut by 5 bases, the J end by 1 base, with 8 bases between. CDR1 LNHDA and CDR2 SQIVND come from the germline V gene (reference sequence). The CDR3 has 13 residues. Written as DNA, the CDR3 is TGTGCCAGTAGTTTGGGGCGGAACACTGAAGCTTTCTTT. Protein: CASSLGRNTEAFF.

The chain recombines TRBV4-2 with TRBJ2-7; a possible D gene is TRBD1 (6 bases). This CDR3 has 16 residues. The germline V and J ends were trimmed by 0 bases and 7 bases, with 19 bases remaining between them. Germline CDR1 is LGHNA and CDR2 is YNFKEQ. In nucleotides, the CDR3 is TGTGCCAGCAGCCAAGATAGGCAGGGGCCAACGGTGGAGCAGTACTTC. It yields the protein CASSQDRQGPTVEQYF.

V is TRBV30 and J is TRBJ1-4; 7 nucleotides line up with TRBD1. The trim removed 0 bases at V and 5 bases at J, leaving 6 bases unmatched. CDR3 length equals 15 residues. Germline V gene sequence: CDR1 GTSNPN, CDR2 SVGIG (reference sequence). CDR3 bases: TGTGCCTGGAGTGTACAGGGGACAGCAAATGAAAAACTGTTTTTT. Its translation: CAWSVQGTANEKLFF.